This T cell receptor beta chain came from a study of tissue T cells after allogeneic stem cell transplantation. Germline V gene lookup returns CDR1 KGHTA and CDR2 FQNQQP. The CDR3 is made up of 12 amino acids. TCRdb keeps only in-frame clones here, not all; method: immunoSEQ multiplex PCR. The table lists roughly 45,000 clones, roughly 73% of them singletons. Points on this clone: The genes and germline here are from mouse. With the read ending 1 residue before the CDR3 end, the germline J gene is used to fill in that end.

The chain joins TRBV23 to TRBJ1-2. This sequence originates from a pool of C57BL/6 mice in good health. Source material: sorted cells pooled from one or two spleens. The part of the CDR3 DNA that was read is TGCTCCAGCAGTCAACTGGGCTCCGACTACACC. It yields the protein CSSSQLGSDYT. The CDR3 in its entirety is CSSSQLGSDYTF. The full variable domain, with the rest looked up from reference TRBV23 and TRBJ1-2, is DAAVTQKPRYLIKMKGQEAEMKCIPEKGHTAVFWYQQKQSKELKFLIYFQNQQPLDQIDMVKERFSAVCPSSSLCSLGIRTCEAEDSALYLCSSSQLGSDYTFGSGTRLLVI.